This is a list of T cell receptor beta chains from one sample in a study of response to subunit inactivated influenza vaccine. MiXCR, run by TCRdb on the RT-PCR reads, gives a single entry per CDR3 protein. Among about 520,000 distinct CDR3 sequences listed, approximately 7.7% were seen once. The starting material was PBMCs from blood, obtained less than 25 months after vaccination. Source of these receptors: a man between 50 and 69 years old who received an inactivated influenza vaccine. Both conserved end residues are part of each CDR3. Each record gives: clone size, D gene, V gene, J gene, CDR3 length, CDR3 DNA, CDR3 protein. The D gene is left open where the match is weak. Expanded clones are given a class, and other clones once, few, many or no size at all.

>few|TRBD1|TRBV7-9|TRBJ1-5|15
TGTGCCAGCAGCTTATCGGGGACAGCTAATCAGCCCCAGCATTTT
CASSLSGTANQPQHF
>few|-|TRBV5-1|TRBJ2-1|14
TGCGCCAGCAGCTTAGGGGTACAGTTGATTGAGCAGTTCTTC
CASSLGVQLIEQFF
>few|-|TRBV28|TRBJ1-1|16
TGTGCCAGCAGTAATGGGGGAGCTTCGTGGAACACTGAAGCTTTCTTT
CASSNGGASWNTEAFF
>-|TRBD2|TRBV9|TRBJ2-1|13
TGTGCCAATATTAGCGGGAGCTTCAATGAGCAGTTCTTC
CANISGSFNEQFF
>many|-|TRBV19|TRBJ2-1|13
TGTGCCAGTACCTTGGGCAGTGGATCTGAGCAGTTCTTC
CASTLGSGSEQFF
>many|-|TRBV6-4|TRBJ1-1|17
TGTGCCAGCAGTGACCCCCGTATGCAGAGATTAAACACTGAAGCTTTCTTT
CASSDPRMQRLNTEAFF
>few|-|TRBV24-1|TRBJ2-1|14
TGTGCCACCAGTGTGGGGGGTTCTTACAATGAGCAGTTCTTC
CATSVGGSYNEQFF
>-|-|TRBV20-1|TRBJ2-3|15
TGCAGTGCTAGGTCCTCCGTGGGAGAGACAGATACGCAGTATTTT
CSARSSVGETDTQYF
>few|TRBD2|TRBV4-1|TRBJ2-7|16
TGCGCCAGCAGCCAAGGCGAGCGGGGTGCCTCCTACGAGCAGTACTTC
CASSQGERGASYEQYF
>few|TRBD2|TRBV20-1|TRBJ2-1|15
TGCAGTGCCCTCCCGACTAGCGGAATTTACAATGAGCAGTTCTTC
CSALPTSGIYNEQFF
>many|TRBD2|TRBV6-1|TRBJ2-1|15
TGTGCCAGCAGACCAACTAGCGGGGAGTACAATGAGCAGTTCTTC
CASRPTSGEYNEQFF
>-|-|TRBV30|TRBJ2-1|12
TGTGCCTGGAGTGTCGCTAGCTGGGAGCAGTTCTTC
CAWSVASWEQFF
>many|TRBD1|TRBV3-1|TRBJ2-5|14
TGTGCCAGCACCTACGGGACAGACCGGGGGACCCAGTACTTC
CASTYGTDRGTQYF
>few|-|TRBV5-6|TRBJ1-2|12
TGTGCCAGCAGCTTGGCCGGAGATGGCTACACCTTC
CASSLAGDGYTF
>-|-|TRBV4-2|TRBJ2-7|17
TGTGCCAGCAGCCAAGATCTGAATTCGGACAGATCCTACGAGCAGTACTTC
CASSQDLNSDRSYEQYF
>few|TRBD2|TRBV20-1|TRBJ2-3|15
TGCAGTGCCGCCTTAGCGGGAGTGGGGGCAGATACGCAGTATTTT
CSAALAGVGADTQYF